Sequencing of this T cell receptor beta chain was carried out in a study of T cell changes during pregnancy in multiple sclerosis. The method was immunoSEQ multiplex PCR; TCRdb's version includes in-frame clones alone and lacks a portion of them. The repertoire holds tens of thousands of clones, with roughly nine tenths as singletons. The germline V gene has CDR1 MNHNS and CDR2 SASEGT. The CDR3 spans 12 residues. V was trimmed by 1 base and J by 3 bases, leaving 3 bases between them. This sample comprised CD4+ T cells from peripheral blood mononuclear cells, obtained in the third trimester of pregnancy. The sequence came from a female donor in good health, enrolled as a control in a pregnancy study. The J gene is TRBJ1-2, the V gene TRBV6-1; D call uncertain. DNA of the CDR3: TGTGCCAGCAGTGAAGTAGACTATGGCTACACCTTC. Amino acid sequence: CASSEVDYGYTF.